These 14 T cell receptor beta chains share one sample of origin, sequenced in a study of blood T cell repertoires in COVID-19. This table comes from immunoSEQ multiplex PCR, and its TCRdb copy is limited to in-frame clones, with some not included. Among tens of thousands of clones, 70% to 90% were seen once, and the ten largest hold about 15%. Sequenced: peripheral blood. The receptors derive from an older man with acute or convalescent COVID-19.

The CDR3 bases are TGTGCCAGCAGCTCTGGACAGGGGGGGACAGATACGCAGTATTTT. Residues: CASSSGQGGTDTQYF. This chain connects TRBV7-3 to TRBJ2-3, with 10 bases identical to TRBD1. Germline CDR1 and CDR2: SGHTA and FQGTGA. V lost 4 bases to trimming and J lost 3 bases; unmatched junction nucleotides: 4. The CDR3 totals 15 residues.

The chain combines TRBV27 with TRBJ2-6, with D perhaps TRBD2 (5 bases). The V gene lost 5 bases and the J gene lost 1 base, with 15 bases spanning the gap. CDR1 and CDR2 from the germline V gene are MNHEY and SMNVEV (reference sequence). The CDR3 runs to 17 residues. CDR3 residues: CASSTFSGKSGANVLTF. The CDR3 nucleotides are TGTGCCAGCAGTACGTTCTCGGGGAAATCTGGGGCCAACGTCCTGACTTTC.

This chain uses TRBV6-4 with TRBJ2-1; 10 nucleotides agree with TRBD2. The germline gives CDR1 MRHNA, CDR2 SNTAGT. This CDR3 spans 15 amino acids. V gave up 3 bases and J gave up 6 bases; unmatched junction bases: 5. The DNA for the CDR3 is TGTGCCAGCAGTGATTCAGCGGGGGGGCTCAATGAGCAGTTCTTC. This gives the protein CASSDSAGGLNEQFF.

This clone has more than one count but fewer than ten. The gene calls are TRBV5-6 and TRBJ1-1, with D possibly being TRBD1 (6 bases). The germline CDR1 and CDR2 sequences are SGHDT and YYEEEE. The CDR3 runs 15 residues. V lost 3 bases and J lost 3, with 15 bases in between. CDR3 amino acids: CASSYLQGGYTEAFF. As DNA, the CDR3 is TGTGCCAGCAGCTATCTACAGGGCGGGTACACTGAAGCTTTCTTT.

J is TRBJ1-1 and V is TRBV28; D may be TRBD1 (5 bases). This CDR3 contains 15 residues. Trimming removed 6 bases from V and 2 bases from J, with 16 bases in between. Per germline, CDR1 MDHEN and CDR2 SYDVKM. The chain's CDR3 is CASRPNWGGNTEAFF. CDR3 DNA sequence: TGTGCCAGCAGACCAAACTGGGGGGGAAACACTGAAGCTTTCTTT.

V and J are TRBV7-2 and TRBJ1-3, with D hard to call. V gave up 2 bases and J gave up 5 bases, with 19 bases separating them. Germline CDR1 SGHTA, CDR2 FQGNSA. This CDR3 comprises 17 residues. The CDR3 DNA reads as TGTGCCAGCAGCTTACGTTCTCAATCAGGTGGTAGAAACACCATATATTTT. Amino acid sequence: CASSLRSQSGGRNTIYF.

This chain links TRBV2 with TRBJ2-7; 11 bases line up with TRBD2. The CDR3 spans 16 residues. With V trimmed by 7 bases and J by 0 bases, 8 bases remained unmatched. Germline CDR1 is SNHLY and CDR2 is FYNNEI. Here the CDR3 reads CASTFPGLADSYEQYF. The CDR3 DNA reads as TGTGCCAGCACTTTCCCGGGACTAGCGGACTCCTACGAGCAGTACTTC.

The chain couples TRBV19 to TRBJ2-3; perhaps TRBD1 as D (5 bases). Germline lookup yields CDR1 LNHDA and CDR2 SQIVND (reference sequence). There are 15 residues in the CDR3. V gave up 4 bases and J gave up 2 bases, with 13 bases separating them. The chain's CDR3 is CASSSRQGPTDTQYF. The DNA for the CDR3 is TGTGCCAGTAGTAGTCGGCAGGGCCCCACAGATACGCAGTATTTT.

The gene calls are TRBV5-1 and TRBJ2-5, with D possibly being TRBD2 (6 bases). The length of the CDR3 is 16 residues. V gave up 4 bases and J gave up 5 bases, with 21 bases separating them. Germline V CDR1 and CDR2: SGHRS, YFSETQ. CDR3: CASSPNLVGTGETQYF. The CDR3 nucleotides read TGCGCCAGCAGCCCTAATCTGGTGGGGACTGGGGAGACCCAGTACTTC. The full variable domain, in which reference TRBV5-1 and TRBJ2-5 provide the parts outside the CDR3, is KAGVTQTPRYLIKTRGQQVTLSCSPISGHRSVSWYQQTPGQGLQFLFEYFSETQRNKGNFPGRFSGRQFSNSRSEMNVSTLELGDSALYLCASSPNLVGTGETQYFGPGTRLLVL.

The chain carries TRBV28 and TRBJ2-7, with 10 bases lining up with TRBD2. Germline-derived CDR1 and CDR2 are MDHEN and SYDVKM. V lost 3 bases to trimming and J lost 1 base; unmatched junction nucleotides: 9. The CDR3 sequence is 17 residues long. The CDR3 DNA sequence: TGTGCCAGCAGTTTGGGGTCTAGCGGGAGTAAGTCCTACGAGCAGTACTTC. Translating it yields CASSLGSSGSKSYEQYF.

This clone appeared a single time. This chain links TRBV7-9 with TRBJ2-7, with TRBD2 identical over 10 bases. The junction had 6 bases not matched to a gene; V was cut back by 7 bases and J by 3 bases. Germline CDR1 and CDR2: SEHNR and FQNEAQ (reference sequence). The CDR3 loop spans 14 amino acids. The CDR3 DNA reads TGTGCCAGCACCCTAGCGGGGGTCTTCTACGAGCAGTACTTC. As protein: CASTLAGVFYEQYF.

This clone is categorized as large (0.1 to 1%). The V call is TRBV27, the J call TRBJ2-7; D call uncertain. Trimming removed 2 bases at V and 2 bases at J, with 7 bases between. Germline V lookup: CDR1 MNHEY, CDR2 SMNVEV (reference sequence). The CDR3 runs 13 residues. DNA of the CDR3: TGTGCCAGCAGTTTAGGCCAGACCTACGAGCAGTACGTC. Translating it yields CASSLGQTYEQYV.

This chain links TRBV30 with TRBJ2-7; 7 bases fit TRBD1. V lost 3 bases to trimming and J lost 6 bases; unmatched junction nucleotides: 5. This CDR3 region has 12 residues. Germline V gives CDR1 GTSNPN, CDR2 SVGIG (reference sequence). CDR3 in DNA: TGTGCCTGGAGCATCGGGACAGCCGAGCAGTACTTC. Translated: CAWSIGTAEQYF.

The J gene is TRBJ2-7, the V gene TRBV18, with 8 bases aligning to TRBD2. Germline trimming cut 4 bases from V and 5 bases from J; bases unmatched to any gene: 7. This CDR3 has 14 amino acids. From germline, CDR1 is KGHSH and CDR2 LQKENI. CDR3 DNA sequence: TGTGCCAGCTCACGAAGCGGGGGTTTCGACGAGCAGTACGTC. Protein sequence: CASSRSGGFDEQYV.